Listed below are T cell receptor beta chains from one sample, sequenced in a study of blood T cell repertoires in COVID-19. The data were produced by immunoSEQ multiplex PCR, yet TCRdb's version contains in-frame clones alone and is incomplete. The table includes approximately 270,000 clones, 70% to 90% detected once. Sequenced input: peripheral blood. Source of these receptors: a man aged 18 to 30 with active or convalescent COVID-19. The CDR3 runs from the conserved cysteine through the conserved F or W. A D gene is named only where the DNA matches it firmly. Clone size is not always given. Where it is, it says once, few, many or a class for expanded clones.

D,V,size,J,DNA,CDR3
TRBD2,TRBV6-6,.,TRBJ2-1,TGTGCCAGCAGTCGGCTGACCGGGACTAGCGGGATTAATGAGCAGTTCTTC,CASSRLTGTSGINEQFF
.,TRBV2,.,TRBJ2-1,TGTGCCACAGTAGACAGTAACAATGAGCAGTTCTTC,CATVDSNNEQFF
.,TRBV13,once,TRBJ2-2,TGTGCCAGCAGCCCACAGGGTCCCACCGGGGAGCTGTTTTTT,CASSPQGPTGELFF
TRBD2,TRBV11-2,.,TRBJ2-2,TGTGCCAGCAGCCTTTTGCGGGGGGCCAACACCGGGGAGCTGTTTTTT,CASSLLRGANTGELFF
.,TRBV19,.,TRBJ1-3,TGTGCCAGTAGACCGGAGGCCCTTGGAAACACCATATATTTT,CASRPEALGNTIYF
.,TRBV7-3,.,TRBJ2-2,TGTGCCAGCAGCCGGACAGAGAACACCGGGGAGCTGTTTTTT,CASSRTENTGELFF
TRBD2,TRBV18,.,TRBJ2-5,TGTGCCAGCTCACCGCTAGCGGGAGGGCCGCGAGAGACCCAGTACTTC,CASSPLAGGPRETQYF
TRBD1,TRBV18,.,TRBJ2-1,TGTGCCAGCTCACCGATAACCGGGACAGGGAAATCTAATGAGCAGTTCTTC,CASSPITGTGKSNEQFF
.,TRBV18,.,TRBJ1-4,TGTGCCAGCTCACCACGAGCGGGGAAGAGGGCTAATGAAAAACTGTTTTTT,CASSPRAGKRANEKLFF
.,TRBV18,.,TRBJ2-2,TGTGCCAGCTCCAATCTCAGGAACACCGGGGAGCTGTTTTTT,CASSNLRNTGELFF
.,TRBV5-6,.,TRBJ1-1,TGTGCCAGCATGGGGAGGGTGCTAACTATGAACACTGAAGCTTTCTTT,CASMGRVLTMNTEAFF
.,TRBV5-4,.,TRBJ2-7,TGTGCCAGCAGCTCCTTACTCAACCTTGAGCAGTACTTC,CASSSLLNLEQYF
TRBD1,TRBV9,.,TRBJ2-2,TGTGCCAGCAGCGTAGACCAGGGGGCGAACACCGGGGAGCTGTTTTTT,CASSVDQGANTGELFF
TRBD2,TRBV6-5,.,TRBJ2-1,TGTGCCAGCAGTTATGCAGCGGGAGCGACGGGGCAGTTCTTC,CASSYAAGATGQFF
TRBD2,TRBV6-2/TRBV6-3,.,TRBJ2-7,TGTGCCAGCAGTTATGGGACTATACAATTCTACGAGCAGTACTTC,CASSYGTIQFYEQYF
TRBD2,TRBV6-1,.,TRBJ2-7,TGTGCCAGCAGTGAAGCGGTAGCGGGGGCCTACGAGCAGTACTTC,CASSEAVAGAYEQYF
TRBD2,TRBV5-1,.,TRBJ2-7,TGCGCCAGCAGCGCGGGACTAGCGGAGCCTTCGGACGAGCAGTACTTC,CASSAGLAEPSDEQYF
.,TRBV10-1,.,TRBJ2-3,TGCGCCAGCAGTGAGGGGCTAGCAGGAGATACGCAGTATTTT,CASSEGLAGDTQYF
TRBD2,TRBV2,.,TRBJ2-2,TGTGCCAGCAGACGGCTAGCGGGGGCCGTCCGGAGGGAGCTGTTTTTT,CASRRLAGAVRRELFF
TRBD1,TRBV24-1,.,TRBJ1-4,TGTGCCACCAGTGGGCCGGGACAGCATAATGAAAAACTGTTTTTT,CATSGPGQHNEKLFF
.,TRBV5-1,.,TRBJ1-2,TGCGCCAGCAGCTTGACCCGGACAGCCTCCGGCTACACCTTC,CASSLTRTASGYTF
TRBD2,TRBV2,.,TRBJ2-5,TGTGCCAGCGCCCTAGCGGGGGTATTCCTCCAAGAGACCCAGTACTTC,CASALAGVFLQETQYF
TRBD1,TRBV4-2,.,TRBJ1-1,TGTGCCAGCAGCCAAGATCAGGGGGCGTTTACTGAAGCTTTCTTT,CASSQDQGAFTEAFF
.,TRBV5-1,.,TRBJ2-7,TGCGCCAGCAGCGCGGACGGGATAACCTACGAGCAGTACTTC,CASSADGITYEQYF
.,TRBV7-2,.,TRBJ1-2,TGTGCCAGCAGCTTAGAGCCCCAACAGGTTCACTATGGCTACACCTTC,CASSLEPQQVHYGYTF
TRBD1,TRBV5-1,.,TRBJ2-3,TGCGCCAGCAGGGCTGCGACAGGGGCGGTCACAGATACGCAGTATTTT,CASRAATGAVTDTQYF
.,TRBV2,.,TRBJ1-2,TGTGCCAGCATTATGGGGGGGCTCAAGTATGGCTACACCTTC,CASIMGGLKYGYTF
TRBD2,TRBV29-1,.,TRBJ2-1,TGCAGCGTGGGACTAGCGGGAGGGCCGAATGAGCAGTTCTTC,CSVGLAGGPNEQFF
.,TRBV2,.,TRBJ2-7,TGTGCCAGCAGTGAGCAGGAGGCCTACGAGCAGTACTTC,CASSEQEAYEQYF
TRBD1,TRBV27,.,TRBJ1-2,TGTGCCAGCAGTCCACGACAGGGGAACTATGGCTACACCTTC,CASSPRQGNYGYTF
.,TRBV19,.,TRBJ1-6,TGTGCCAGTAGTATCGCAGGGGCAGAGTCACCCCTCCACTTT,CASSIAGAESPLHF
.,TRBV9,.,TRBJ1-2,TGTGCCAGCAGCGGGGGAGGGGCTGGAGGTAATGGCTACACCTTC,CASSGGGAGGNGYTF
TRBD1,TRBV6-6,.,TRBJ1-6,TGTGCCAGCAGTCCGACAGGGGAAAATTCACCCCTCCACTTT,CASSPTGENSPLHF
.,TRBV5-6,.,TRBJ1-1,TGTGCCAGCAGCTTGGAACAGGGCAGCACTGAAGCTTTCTTT,CASSLEQGSTEAFF
.,TRBV15,.,TRBJ1-5,TGTGCCACCAGCAGAGATTATTCCAATCAGCCCCAGCATTTT,CATSRDYSNQPQHF
.,TRBV27,.,TRBJ2-3,TGTGCAAGTATGAGCGGAGGCCTGGGAGGTACGCAGTATTTT,CASMSGGLGGTQYF
.,TRBV15,few,TRBJ1-4,TGTGCCACCAGCAGAGCTGGAGGAGCTAATGAAAAACTGTTTTTT,CATSRAGGANEKLFF
.,TRBV19,.,TRBJ1-6,TGTGCCAGTAGTACCCCGGGTGCTTATAATTCACCCCTCCACTTT,CASSTPGAYNSPLHF
TRBD1,TRBV13,.,TRBJ1-4,TGTGCCAGCAGCTCGTACAGGGGTAATGAAAAACTGTTTTTT,CASSSYRGNEKLFF
.,TRBV5-1,.,TRBJ2-7,TGCGCCAGCAGCGTAACTGGGGCATCCTACGAGCAGTACTTC,CASSVTGASYEQYF
.,TRBV7-9,.,TRBJ1-3,TGTGCCAGCAGCGACTTCGGGGGAAGAAACACCATATATTTT,CASSDFGGRNTIYF
.,TRBV3-1/TRBV3-2,.,TRBJ1-1,TGTGCCAGCAGCCAAGACCTTTATCCCATACAGGGAAGGGACACTGAAGCTTTCTTT,CASSQDLYPIQGRDTEAFF
TRBD1,TRBV19,.,TRBJ2-6,TGTGCCAGTAGTATTAGGGGACAGGGGGATGGGGCCAACGTCCTGACTTTC,CASSIRGQGDGANVLTF
.,TRBV18,.,TRBJ2-7,TGTGCCAGCTCACCGCCGTCGGGCGGGACGGCCTACGAGCAGTACTTC,CASSPPSGGTAYEQYF
TRBD1,TRBV6-2/TRBV6-3,.,TRBJ1-5,TGTGCCAGCAGTCCCCGAAACCCAGGGGGCGCTAGTCAGCCCCAGCATTTT,CASSPRNPGGASQPQHF
.,TRBV7-9,.,TRBJ2-7,TGTGCCAGCAGCTTAGGACAGATGAACTACGAGCAGTACTTC,CASSLGQMNYEQYF
TRBD2,TRBV6-1,many,TRBJ2-1,TGTGCCAGCAGTGAATTTAGCGGGGGGGCTAATGAGCAGTTCTTC,CASSEFSGGANEQFF
.,TRBV4-3,.,TRBJ1-4,TGCGCCAGCAGCCAGGGGACGGGGGGCGGCTATGAAAAACTGTTTTTT,CASSQGTGGGYEKLFF
.,TRBV12-5,.,TRBJ1-4,TGTGCTAGTGGTCCGGGGTCATATGCAACTAATGAAAAACTGTTTTTT,CASGPGSYATNEKLFF
.,TRBV5-3,.,TRBJ1-2,TGTGCCAGAAGCTTGGAGCGGGTTTTATGCTATGGCTACACCTTC,CARSLERVLCYGYTF
TRBD2,TRBV18,.,TRBJ2-7,TGTGCCAGCTCTCGCTCTCGGACTAGCGGCGATTACGAGCAGTACTTC,CASSRSRTSGDYEQYF